This TCR beta chain originates from a study of blood T cell repertoires in COVID-19. This clone was picked up one time. Method: immunoSEQ multiplex PCR; TCRdb's copy keeps in-frame clones and lacks some. The sample comprises a few hundred thousand clones, 86% of which are singletons, and about 9.8% rests with the top ten. The CDR3 covers 15 residues. Germline CDR1 MNHEY, CDR2 SVGEGT. V was pared by 6 bases and J by 10 bases, with 15 bases of the junction left unmatched. The receptor's source is a man aged 35-49 years who had recovered from COVID-19. Sequences were obtained from peripheral blood. J is TRBJ2-1 and V is TRBV6-2 or TRBV6-3, with TRBD2 identical over 7 bases. CDR3 nucleotide sequence: TGTGCCAGCAGCCTTAGCGGGCCTCTGATGGGCGAGCAGTTCTTC. It encodes CASSLSGPLMGEQFF.